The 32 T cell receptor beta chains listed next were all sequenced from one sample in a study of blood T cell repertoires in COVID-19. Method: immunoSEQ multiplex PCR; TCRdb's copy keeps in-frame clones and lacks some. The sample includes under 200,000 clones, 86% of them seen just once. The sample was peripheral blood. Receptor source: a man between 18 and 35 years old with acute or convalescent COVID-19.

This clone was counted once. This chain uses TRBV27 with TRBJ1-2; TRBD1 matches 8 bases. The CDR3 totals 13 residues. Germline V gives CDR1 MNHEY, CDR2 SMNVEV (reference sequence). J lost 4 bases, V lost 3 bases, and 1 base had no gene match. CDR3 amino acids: CASSFGQGYGYTF. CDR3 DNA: TGTGCCAGCAGTTTTGGACAGGGCTATGGCTACACCTTC.

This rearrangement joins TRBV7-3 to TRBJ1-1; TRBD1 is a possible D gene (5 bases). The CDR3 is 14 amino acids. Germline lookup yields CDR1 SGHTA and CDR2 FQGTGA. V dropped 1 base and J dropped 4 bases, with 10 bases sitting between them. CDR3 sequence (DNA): TGTGCCAGCAGCTTAAGCAGGGAGGGCACTGAAGCTTTCTTT. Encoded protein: CASSLSREGTEAFF.

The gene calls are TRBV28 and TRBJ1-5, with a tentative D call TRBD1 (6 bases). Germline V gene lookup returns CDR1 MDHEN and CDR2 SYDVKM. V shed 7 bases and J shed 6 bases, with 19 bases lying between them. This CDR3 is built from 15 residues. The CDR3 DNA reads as TGTGCCAGCACCCTAGGGGGAGTGGGTTTTCAGCCCCAGCATTTT. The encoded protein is CASTLGGVGFQPQHF.

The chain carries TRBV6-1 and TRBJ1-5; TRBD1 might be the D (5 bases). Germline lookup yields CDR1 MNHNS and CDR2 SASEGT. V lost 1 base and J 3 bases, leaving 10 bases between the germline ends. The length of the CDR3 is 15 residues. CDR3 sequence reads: CASSEGGTVNQPQHF. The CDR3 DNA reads TGTGCCAGCAGTGAAGGGGGGACTGTCAATCAGCCCCAGCATTTT.

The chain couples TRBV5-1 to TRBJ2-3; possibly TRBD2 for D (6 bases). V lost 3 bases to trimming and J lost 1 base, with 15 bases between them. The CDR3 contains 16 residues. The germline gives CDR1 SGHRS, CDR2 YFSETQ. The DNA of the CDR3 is TGCGCCAGCAGCTCTAATGGGAGGCAGGGCACAGATACGCAGTATTTT. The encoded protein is CASSSNGRQGTDTQYF.

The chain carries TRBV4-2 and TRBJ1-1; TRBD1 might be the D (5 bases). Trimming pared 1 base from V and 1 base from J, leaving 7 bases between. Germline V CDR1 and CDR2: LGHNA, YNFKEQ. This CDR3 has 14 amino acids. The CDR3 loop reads CASSQGRENTEAFF. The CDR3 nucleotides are TGTGCCAGCAGCCAAGGCAGGGAGAACACTGAAGCTTTCTTT.

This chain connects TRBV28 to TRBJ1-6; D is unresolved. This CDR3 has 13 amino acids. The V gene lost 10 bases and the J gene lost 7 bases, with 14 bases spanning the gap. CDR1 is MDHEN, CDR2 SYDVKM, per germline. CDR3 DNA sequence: TGTGCCACCGCTCCCCCGGTGAATTCACCCCTCCACTTT. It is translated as CATAPPVNSPLHF.

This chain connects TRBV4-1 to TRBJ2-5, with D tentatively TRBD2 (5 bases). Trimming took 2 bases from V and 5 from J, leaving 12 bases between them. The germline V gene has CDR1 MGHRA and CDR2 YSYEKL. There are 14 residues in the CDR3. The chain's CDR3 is CASSQRGPGETQYF. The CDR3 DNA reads TGCGCCAGCAGCCAACGAGGGCCGGGGGAGACCCAGTACTTC.

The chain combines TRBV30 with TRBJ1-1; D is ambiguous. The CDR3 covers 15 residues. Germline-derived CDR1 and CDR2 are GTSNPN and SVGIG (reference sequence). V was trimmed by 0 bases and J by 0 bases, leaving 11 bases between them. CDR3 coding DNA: TGTGCCTGGAGTGTCTCCCGAGCAATGAACACTGAAGCTTTCTTT. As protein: CAWSVSRAMNTEAFF.

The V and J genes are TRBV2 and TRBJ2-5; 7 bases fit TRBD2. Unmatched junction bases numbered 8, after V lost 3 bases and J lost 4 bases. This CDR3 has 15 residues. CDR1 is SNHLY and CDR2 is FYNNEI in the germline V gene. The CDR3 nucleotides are TGTGCCAGCAGTGATTTGGGGGGGTATAGAGAGACCCAGTACTTC. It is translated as CASSDLGGYRETQYF.

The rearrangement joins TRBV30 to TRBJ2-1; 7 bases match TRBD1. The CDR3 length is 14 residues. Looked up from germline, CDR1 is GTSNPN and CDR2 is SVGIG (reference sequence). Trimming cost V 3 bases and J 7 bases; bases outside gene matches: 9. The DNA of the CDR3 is TGTGCCTGGAGCCGAACCCAGACAGGGAATGAGCAGTTCTTC. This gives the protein CAWSRTQTGNEQFF.

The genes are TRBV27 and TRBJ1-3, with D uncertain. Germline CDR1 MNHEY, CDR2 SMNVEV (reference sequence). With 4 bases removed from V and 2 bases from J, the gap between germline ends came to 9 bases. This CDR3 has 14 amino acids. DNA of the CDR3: TGTGCCAGCAGTTCCCGGGGTGCTGGAAACACCATATATTTT. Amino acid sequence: CASSSRGAGNTIYF.

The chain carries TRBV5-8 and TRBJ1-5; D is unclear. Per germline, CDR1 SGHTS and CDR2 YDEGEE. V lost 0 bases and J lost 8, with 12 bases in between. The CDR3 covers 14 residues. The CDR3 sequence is CASSLAFGREPQHF. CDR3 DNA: TGTGCCAGCAGCTTGGCCTTTGGGAGGGAGCCCCAGCATTTT. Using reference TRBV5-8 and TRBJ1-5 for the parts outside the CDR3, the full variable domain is EAGVTQSPTHLIKTRGQQATLRCSPISGHTSVYWYQQALGLGLQFLLWYDEGEERNRGNFPPRFSGRQFPNYSSELNVNALELEDSALYLCASSLAFGREPQHFGDGTRLSIL.

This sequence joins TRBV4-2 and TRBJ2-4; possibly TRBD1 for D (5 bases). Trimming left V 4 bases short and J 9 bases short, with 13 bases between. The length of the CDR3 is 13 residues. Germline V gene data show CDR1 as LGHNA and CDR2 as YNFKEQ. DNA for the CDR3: TGTGCCAGCAGCCCAGGGCTGATGGGCATTCAGTACTTC. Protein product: CASSPGLMGIQYF.

CDR3 residues: CASSLGTESYEQYV. The CDR3 nucleotides are TGTGCCAGCAGCTTAGGGACAGAGTCCTACGAGCAGTACGTC. V gene TRBV11-2 combines with J gene TRBJ2-7, with D perhaps TRBD1 (6 bases). Germline V gives CDR1 SGHAT, CDR2 FQNNGV. This CDR3 region has 14 residues. V dropped 1 base and J dropped 1 base, with 8 bases sitting between them.

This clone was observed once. The CDR3 is CASSVGQVSTDTQYF. Written as DNA, the CDR3 is TGTGCCAGTAGTGTCGGACAGGTGAGCACAGATACGCAGTATTTT. The chain is built from TRBV19 and TRBJ2-3; 7 bases fit TRBD1. The CDR3 contains 15 residues. V lost 5 bases to trimming and J lost 0 bases; unmatched junction nucleotides: 5. Germline lookup yields CDR1 LNHDA and CDR2 SQIVND (reference sequence).

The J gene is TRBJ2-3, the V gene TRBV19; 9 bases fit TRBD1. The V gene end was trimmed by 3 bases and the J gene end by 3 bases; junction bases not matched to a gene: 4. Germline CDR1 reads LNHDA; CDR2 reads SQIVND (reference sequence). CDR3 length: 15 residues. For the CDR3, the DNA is TGTGCCAGTAGTATCGGGACAGGGAATACAGATACGCAGTATTTT. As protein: CASSIGTGNTDTQYF. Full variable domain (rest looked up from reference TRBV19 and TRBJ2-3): DGGITQSPKYLFRKEGQNVTLSCEQNLNHDAMYWYRQDPGQGLRLIYYSQIVNDFQKGDIAEGYSVSREKKESFPLTVTSAQKNPTAFYLCASSIGTGNTDTQYFGPGTRLTVL.

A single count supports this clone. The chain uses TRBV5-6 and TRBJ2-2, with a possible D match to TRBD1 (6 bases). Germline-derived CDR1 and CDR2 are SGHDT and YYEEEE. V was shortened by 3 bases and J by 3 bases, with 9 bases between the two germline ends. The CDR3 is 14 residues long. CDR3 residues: CASSSDSYTGELFF. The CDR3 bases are TGTGCCAGCAGCTCGGACAGTTACACCGGGGAGCTGTTTTTT.

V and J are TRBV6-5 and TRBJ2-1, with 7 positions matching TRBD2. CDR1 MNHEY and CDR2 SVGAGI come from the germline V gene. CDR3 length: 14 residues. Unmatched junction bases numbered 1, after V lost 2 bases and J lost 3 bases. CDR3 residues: CASSYRGVYNEQFF. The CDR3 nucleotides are TGTGCCAGCAGTTACCGGGGGGTCTACAATGAGCAGTTCTTC.

Here the CDR3 DNA reads TGCGCCAGCAGCTCCTCGGGGTACAGGGAGGGGAATGAGCAGTTCTTC. As protein: CASSSSGYREGNEQFF. The V and J genes are TRBV5-1 and TRBJ2-1; tentatively, D is TRBD2 (7 bases). Trimming shortened V by 3 bases and J by 7 bases, and 20 bases separated the two germline ends. There are 16 residues in the CDR3. Germline loops: CDR1 SGHRS, CDR2 YFSETQ.

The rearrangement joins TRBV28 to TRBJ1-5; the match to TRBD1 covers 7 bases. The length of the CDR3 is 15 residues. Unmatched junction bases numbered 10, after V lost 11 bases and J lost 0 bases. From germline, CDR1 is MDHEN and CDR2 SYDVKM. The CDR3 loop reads CAARAGGNSNQPQHF. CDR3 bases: TGTGCCGCAAGGGCAGGGGGTAATAGCAATCAGCCCCAGCATTTT.

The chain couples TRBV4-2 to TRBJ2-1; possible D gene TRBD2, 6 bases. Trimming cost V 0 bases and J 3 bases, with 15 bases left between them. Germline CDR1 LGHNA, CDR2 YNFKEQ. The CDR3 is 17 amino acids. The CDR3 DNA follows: TGTGCCAGCAGCCAAGAGGTAGCAGGGAGGCTCTACAATGAGCAGTTCTTC. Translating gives CASSQEVAGRLYNEQFF.

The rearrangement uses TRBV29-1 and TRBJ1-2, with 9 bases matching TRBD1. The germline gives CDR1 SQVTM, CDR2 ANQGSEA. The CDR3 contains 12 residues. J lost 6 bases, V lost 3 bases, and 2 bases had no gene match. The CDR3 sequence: CSVDGTGNGYTF. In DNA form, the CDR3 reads TGCAGCGTTGATGGGACAGGGAATGGCTACACCTTC.

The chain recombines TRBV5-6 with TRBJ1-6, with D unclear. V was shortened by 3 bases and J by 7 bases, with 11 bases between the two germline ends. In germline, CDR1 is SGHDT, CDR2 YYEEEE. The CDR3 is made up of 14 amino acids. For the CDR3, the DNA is TGTGCCAGCAGCTCCGGGATGGGGAATTCACCCCTCCACTTT. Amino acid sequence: CASSSGMGNSPLHF.

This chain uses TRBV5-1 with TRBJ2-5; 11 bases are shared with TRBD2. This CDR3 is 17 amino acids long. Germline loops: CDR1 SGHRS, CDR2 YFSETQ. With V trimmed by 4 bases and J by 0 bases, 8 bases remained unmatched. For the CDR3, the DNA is TGCGCCAGCAGCCTTCAGACTAGCGGGGTTTACCAAGAGACCCAGTACTTC. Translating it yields CASSLQTSGVYQETQYF. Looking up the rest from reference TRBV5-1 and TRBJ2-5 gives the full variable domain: KAGVTQTPRYLIKTRGQQVTLSCSPISGHRSVSWYQQTPGQGLQFLFEYFSETQRNKGNFPGRFSGRQFSNSRSEMNVSTLELGDSALYLCASSLQTSGVYQETQYFGPGTRLLVL.

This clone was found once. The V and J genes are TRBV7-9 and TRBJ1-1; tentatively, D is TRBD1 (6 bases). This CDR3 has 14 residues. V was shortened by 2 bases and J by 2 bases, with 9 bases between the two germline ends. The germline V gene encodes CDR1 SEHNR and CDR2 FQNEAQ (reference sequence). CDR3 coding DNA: TGTGCCAGCAGCTTAATGGGACAAAACACTGAAGCTTTCTTT. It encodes CASSLMGQNTEAFF.

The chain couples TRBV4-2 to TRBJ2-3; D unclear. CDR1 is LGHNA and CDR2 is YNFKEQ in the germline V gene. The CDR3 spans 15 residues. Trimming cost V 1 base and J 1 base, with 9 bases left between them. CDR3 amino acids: CASSQGQEGTDTQYF. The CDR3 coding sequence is TGTGCCAGCAGCCAAGGTCAGGAAGGCACAGATACGCAGTATTTT.

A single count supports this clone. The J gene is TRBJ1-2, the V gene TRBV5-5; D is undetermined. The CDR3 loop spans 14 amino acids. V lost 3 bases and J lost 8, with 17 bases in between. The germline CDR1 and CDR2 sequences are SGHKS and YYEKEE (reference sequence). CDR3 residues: CASSWMGQEGGYTF. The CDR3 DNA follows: TGTGCCAGCAGCTGGATGGGTCAGGAGGGAGGCTACACCTTC. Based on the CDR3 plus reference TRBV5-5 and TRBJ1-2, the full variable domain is DAGVTQSPTHLIKTRGQQVTLRCSPISGHKSVSWYQQVLGQGPQFIFQYYEKEERGRGNFPDRFSARQFPNYSSELNVNALLLGDSALYLCASSWMGQEGGYTFGSGTRLTVV.

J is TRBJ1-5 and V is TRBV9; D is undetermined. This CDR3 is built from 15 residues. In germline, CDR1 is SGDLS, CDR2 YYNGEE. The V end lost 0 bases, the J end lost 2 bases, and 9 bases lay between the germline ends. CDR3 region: CASSVGGLGNQPQHF. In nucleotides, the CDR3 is TGTGCCAGCAGCGTAGGAGGCCTGGGCAATCAGCCCCAGCATTTT.

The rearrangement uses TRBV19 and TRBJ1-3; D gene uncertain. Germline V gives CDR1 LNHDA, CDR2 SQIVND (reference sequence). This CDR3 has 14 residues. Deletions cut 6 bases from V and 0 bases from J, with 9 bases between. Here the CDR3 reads CASRPTSSGNTIYF. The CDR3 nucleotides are TGTGCCAGTAGACCCACGAGCTCTGGAAACACCATATATTTT.

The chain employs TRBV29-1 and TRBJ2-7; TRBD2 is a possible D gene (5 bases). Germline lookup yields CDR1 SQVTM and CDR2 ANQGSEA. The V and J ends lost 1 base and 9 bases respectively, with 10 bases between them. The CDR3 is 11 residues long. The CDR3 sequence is CSVEVRAAQYF. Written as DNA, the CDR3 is TGCAGCGTTGAAGTGAGGGCCGCGCAGTACTTC.

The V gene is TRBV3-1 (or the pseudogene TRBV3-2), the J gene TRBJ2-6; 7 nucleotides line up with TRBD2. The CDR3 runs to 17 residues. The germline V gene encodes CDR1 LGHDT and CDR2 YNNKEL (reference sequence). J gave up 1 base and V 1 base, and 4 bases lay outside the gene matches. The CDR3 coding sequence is TGTGCCAGCAGCCAAGGATTCGGGGGGTCTGGGGCCAACGTCCTGACTTTC. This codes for CASSQGFGGSGANVLTF.